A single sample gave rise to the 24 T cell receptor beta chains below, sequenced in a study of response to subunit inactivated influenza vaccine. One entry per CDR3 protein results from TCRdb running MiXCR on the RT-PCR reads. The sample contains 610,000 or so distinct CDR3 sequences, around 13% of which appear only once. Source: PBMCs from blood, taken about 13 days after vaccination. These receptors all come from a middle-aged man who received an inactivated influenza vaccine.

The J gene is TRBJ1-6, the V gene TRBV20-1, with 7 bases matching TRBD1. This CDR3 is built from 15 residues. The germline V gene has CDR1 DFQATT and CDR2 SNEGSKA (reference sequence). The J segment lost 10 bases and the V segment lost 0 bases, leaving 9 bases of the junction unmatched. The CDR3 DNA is TGCAGTGCTAGAGATGGAGACAGGGACGACTCACCCCTCCACTTT. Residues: CSARDGDRDDSPLHF.

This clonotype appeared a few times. The CDR3 is CASSTGETYEQYF. The CDR3, as DNA: TGTGCCAGTAGTACGGGGGAAACCTACGAGCAGTACTTC. The rearrangement joins TRBV19 to TRBJ2-7, with D perhaps matching TRBD2 (6 bases). Germline V gives CDR1 LNHDA, CDR2 SQIVND (reference sequence). Deletions cut 4 bases from V and 2 bases from J, with 9 bases between. This CDR3 is built from 13 residues.

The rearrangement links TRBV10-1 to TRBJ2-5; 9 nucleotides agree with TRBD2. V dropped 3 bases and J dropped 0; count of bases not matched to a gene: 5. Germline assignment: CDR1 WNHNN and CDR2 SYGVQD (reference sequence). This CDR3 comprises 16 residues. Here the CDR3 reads CASSEWRGGDQETQYF. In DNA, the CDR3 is TGCGCCAGCAGTGAATGGCGGGGGGGCGACCAAGAGACCCAGTACTTC.

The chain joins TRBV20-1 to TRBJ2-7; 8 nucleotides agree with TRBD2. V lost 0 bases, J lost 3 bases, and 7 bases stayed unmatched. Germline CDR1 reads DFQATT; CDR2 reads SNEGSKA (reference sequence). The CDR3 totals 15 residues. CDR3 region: CSARDYGRAGYEQYF. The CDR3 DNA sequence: TGCAGTGCTAGAGATTACGGGAGGGCCGGCTACGAGCAGTACTTC.

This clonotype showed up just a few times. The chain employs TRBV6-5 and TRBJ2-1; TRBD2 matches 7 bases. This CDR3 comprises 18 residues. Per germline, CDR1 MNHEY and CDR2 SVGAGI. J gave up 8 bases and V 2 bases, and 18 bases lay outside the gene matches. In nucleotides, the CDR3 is TGTGCCAGCAGTTACAATCGGCGTCTAGCGGTGGGGGGGGATGAGCAGTTCTTC. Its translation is CASSYNRRLAVGGDEQFF.

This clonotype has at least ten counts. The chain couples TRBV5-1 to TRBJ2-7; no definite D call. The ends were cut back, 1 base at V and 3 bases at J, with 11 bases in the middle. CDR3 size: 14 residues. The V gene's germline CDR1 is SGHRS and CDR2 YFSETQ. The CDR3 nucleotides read TGCGCCAGCAGCTTGTTGGCCGGAGACTACGAGCAGTACTTC. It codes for CASSLLAGDYEQYF.

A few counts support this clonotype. CDR3 amino acids: CASSQDPGLSLYF. The CDR3 DNA sequence: TGTGCCAGCAGCCAGGACCCGGGACTAAGCCTTTACTTC. The rearrangement joins TRBV3-1 to TRBJ2-5; the match to TRBD2 covers 7 bases. CDR3 size: 13 residues. Germline V gene data show CDR1 as LGHDT and CDR2 as YNNKEL (reference sequence). The junction had 12 bases not matched to a gene; V was cut back by 3 bases and J by 14 bases.

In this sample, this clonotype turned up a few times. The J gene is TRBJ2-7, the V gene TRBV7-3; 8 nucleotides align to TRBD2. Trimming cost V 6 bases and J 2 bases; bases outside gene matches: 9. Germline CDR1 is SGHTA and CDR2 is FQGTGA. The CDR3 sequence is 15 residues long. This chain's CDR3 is CASRATSVGAYEQYF. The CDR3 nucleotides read TGTGCCAGCAGGGCGACTAGCGTGGGGGCCTACGAGCAGTACTTC. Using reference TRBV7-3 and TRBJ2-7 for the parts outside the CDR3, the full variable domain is GAGVSQTPSNKVTEKGKYVELRCDPISGHTALYWYRQSLGQGPEFLIYFQGTGAADDSGLPNDRFFAVRPEGSVSTLKIQRTERGDSAVYLCASRATSVGAYEQYFGPGTRLTVT.

Here the CDR3 DNA reads TGTGCCAGCAGTGAATGGGACCCTGGGGCCAACGTCCTGACTTTC. Translated: CASSEWDPGANVLTF. The chain uses TRBV2 and TRBJ2-6; D tentatively reads TRBD1 or TRBD2 (5 bases each). With 2 bases removed from V and 2 bases from J, the gap between germline ends came to 7 bases. Looked up from germline, CDR1 is SNHLY and CDR2 is FYNNEI. The CDR3 is 15 amino acids.

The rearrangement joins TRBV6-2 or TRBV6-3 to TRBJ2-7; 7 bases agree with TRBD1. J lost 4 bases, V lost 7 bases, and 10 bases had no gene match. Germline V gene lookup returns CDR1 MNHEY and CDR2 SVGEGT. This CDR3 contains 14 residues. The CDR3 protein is CASTAWDRTYEQYF. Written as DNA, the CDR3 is TGTGCCAGCACCGCTTGGGACAGAACGTACGAGCAGTACTTC.

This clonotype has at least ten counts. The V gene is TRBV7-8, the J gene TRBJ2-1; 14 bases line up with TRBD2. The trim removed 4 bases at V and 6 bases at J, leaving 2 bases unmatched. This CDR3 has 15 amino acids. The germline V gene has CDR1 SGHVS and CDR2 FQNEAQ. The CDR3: CASSSGTSGGNEQFF. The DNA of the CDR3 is TGTGCCAGCAGCTCCGGGACTAGCGGGGGCAATGAGCAGTTCTTC.

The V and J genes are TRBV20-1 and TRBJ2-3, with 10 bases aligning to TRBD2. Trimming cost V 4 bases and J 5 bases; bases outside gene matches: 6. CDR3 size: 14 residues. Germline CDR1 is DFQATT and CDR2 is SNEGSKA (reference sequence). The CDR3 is CSAMKGLALDTQYF. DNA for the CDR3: TGCAGTGCTATGAAGGGACTAGCGTTAGATACGCAGTATTTT.

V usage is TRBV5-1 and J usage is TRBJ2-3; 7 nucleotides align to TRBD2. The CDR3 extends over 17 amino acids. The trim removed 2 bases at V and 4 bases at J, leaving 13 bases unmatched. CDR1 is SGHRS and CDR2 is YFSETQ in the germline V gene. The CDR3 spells CASSLSSSGGGADTQYF. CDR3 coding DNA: TGCGCCAGCAGCTTATCTTCTAGCGGAGGTGGTGCAGATACGCAGTATTTT.

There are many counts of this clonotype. The CDR3 coding sequence is TGTGCCAGCGGGGCAGGGGTCCTCTATGGCTACACCTTC. This gives the protein CASGAGVLYGYTF. The rearrangement joins TRBV6-6 to TRBJ1-2; possibly TRBD1 for D (6 bases). Germline CDR1 is MNHNY and CDR2 is SVGAGI (reference sequence). V was trimmed by 8 bases and J by 4 bases, leaving 14 bases between them. This CDR3 is 13 amino acids long.

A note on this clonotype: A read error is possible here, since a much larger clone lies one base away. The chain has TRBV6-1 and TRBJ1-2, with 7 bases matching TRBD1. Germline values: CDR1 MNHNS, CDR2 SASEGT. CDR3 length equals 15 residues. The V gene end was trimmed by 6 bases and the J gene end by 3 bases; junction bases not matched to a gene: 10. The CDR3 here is CASRQQGLGDYGYTF. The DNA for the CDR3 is TGTGCCAGCAGGCAACAGGGGCTCGGGGACTATGGCTACACCTTC.

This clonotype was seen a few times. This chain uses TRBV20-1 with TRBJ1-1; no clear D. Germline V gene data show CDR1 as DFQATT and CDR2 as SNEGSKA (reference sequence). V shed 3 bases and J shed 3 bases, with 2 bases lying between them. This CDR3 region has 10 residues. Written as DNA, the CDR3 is TGCAGTGCTAGTTACACTGAAGCTTTCTTT. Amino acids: CSASYTEAFF.

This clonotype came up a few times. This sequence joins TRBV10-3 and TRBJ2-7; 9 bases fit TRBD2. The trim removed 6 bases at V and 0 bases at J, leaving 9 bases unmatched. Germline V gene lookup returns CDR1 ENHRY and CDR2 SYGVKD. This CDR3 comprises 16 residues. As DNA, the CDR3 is TGTGCCATCAGCGGGAGCGGGAGGCAAACCTCCTACGAGCAGTACTTC. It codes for CAISGSGRQTSYEQYF.

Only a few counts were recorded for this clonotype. This CDR3 reads CASSYQGGSGNQPQHF. DNA of the CDR3: TGTGCCAGCAGCTATCAGGGCGGCAGCGGCAATCAGCCCCAGCATTTT. The chain is built from TRBV12-3 or TRBV12-4 and TRBJ1-5, with D possibly TRBD1 on 5 matching bases. This CDR3 comprises 16 residues. Trimming took 6 bases from V and 2 from J, leaving 17 bases between them.

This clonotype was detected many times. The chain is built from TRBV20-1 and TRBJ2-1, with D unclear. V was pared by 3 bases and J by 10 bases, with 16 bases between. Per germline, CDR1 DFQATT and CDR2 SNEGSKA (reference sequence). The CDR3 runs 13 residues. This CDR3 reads CSARAHVQREQFF. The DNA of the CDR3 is TGCAGTGCTAGGGCGCACGTTCAGAGGGAGCAGTTCTTC.

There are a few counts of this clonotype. The CDR3 here is CASRLTAVQDKSYEQYF. The CDR3 DNA follows: TGTGCCAGCAGGCTCACCGCCGTTCAAGACAAATCCTACGAGCAGTACTTC. The V gene is TRBV5-5, the J gene TRBJ2-7; D gene ambiguous. The CDR3 extends over 17 amino acids. CDR1 is SGHKS, CDR2 YYEKEE, per germline (reference sequence). Trimming cost V 5 bases and J 1 base, with 22 bases left between them.

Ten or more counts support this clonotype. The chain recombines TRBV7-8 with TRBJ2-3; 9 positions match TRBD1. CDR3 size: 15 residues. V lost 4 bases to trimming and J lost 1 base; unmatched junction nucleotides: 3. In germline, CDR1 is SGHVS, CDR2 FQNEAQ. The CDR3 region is CASSSWTGGTDTQYF. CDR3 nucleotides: TGTGCCAGCAGCTCCTGGACAGGGGGCACAGATACGCAGTATTTT. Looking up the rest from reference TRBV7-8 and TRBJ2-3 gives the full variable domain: GAGVSQSPRYKVAKRGQDVALRCDPISGHVSLFWYQQALGQGPEFLTYFQNEAQLDKSGLPSDRFFAERPEGSVSTLKIQRTQQEDSAVYLCASSSWTGGTDTQYFGPGTRLTVL.

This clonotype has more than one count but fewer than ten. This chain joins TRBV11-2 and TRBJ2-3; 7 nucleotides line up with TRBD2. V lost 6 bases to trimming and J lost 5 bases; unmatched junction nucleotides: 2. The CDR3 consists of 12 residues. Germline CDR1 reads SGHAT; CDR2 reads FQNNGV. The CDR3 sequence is CASRVAGDTQYF. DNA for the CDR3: TGTGCCAGCAGGGTAGCGGGAGATACGCAGTATTTT.

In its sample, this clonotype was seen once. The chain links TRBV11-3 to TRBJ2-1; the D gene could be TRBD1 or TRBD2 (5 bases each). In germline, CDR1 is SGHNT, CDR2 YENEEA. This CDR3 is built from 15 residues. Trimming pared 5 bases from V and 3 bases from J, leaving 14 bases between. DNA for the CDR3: TGTGCCAGCAGCCGCCGGGACCGCGGCTACAATGAGCAGTTCTTC. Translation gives CASSRRDRGYNEQFF.

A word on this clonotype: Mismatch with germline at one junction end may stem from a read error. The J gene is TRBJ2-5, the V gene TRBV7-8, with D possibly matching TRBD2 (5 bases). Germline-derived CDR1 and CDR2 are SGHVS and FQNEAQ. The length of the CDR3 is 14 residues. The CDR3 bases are TGTGCCTGCAGCTTAGGGAGCCCGGGAGAGACCCAGTACTTC. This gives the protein CACSLGSPGETQYF.